This TCR beta chain was recorded in a study of control samples from healthy donors and cancer patients. The protocol was immunoSEQ multiplex PCR, while the TCRdb copy is restricted to in-frame clones and leaves out a portion. The top ten clones hold about 6.2% of a sample with roughly 76,000 clones, roughly 92% of them seen once. Sequenced material: blood. The TCR comes from a woman aged 40 to 50 in good health.

The CDR3 loop is CASSLPPQAVANTGELFF. DNA for the CDR3: TGTGCCAGCAGCTTACCCCCTCAGGCAGTAGCTAATACCGGGGAGCTGTTTTTT. The chain couples TRBV7-9 to TRBJ2-2; D not resolved. Per germline, CDR1 SEHNR and CDR2 FQNEAQ (reference sequence). V lost 2 bases to trimming and J lost 5 bases, with 21 bases between them. The CDR3 sequence is 18 residues long.